This entry lists 20 T cell receptor beta chains sequenced from one sample in a study of cytomegalovirus exposure and HLA in healthy donors (TCRdb year 2017). Library creation used the immunoSEQ multiplex PCR assay. The multiplex PCR relied on a mix of 60 forward primers for TCR Vbeta segments and 13 reverse primers for TCR Jbeta segments. TCRdb re-hosts the immuneACCESS table, in-frame sequences only. Its copies lack some clones; in the studies checked, an unresolved V gene accounts for under half of them, and the cause for the rest is not known. In all, the sample holds 130,000 to 150,000 clones, and approximately 84% of those were seen once. In total, the top ten clones hold roughly 10% of the sample. Sequencing was carried out using PBMCs. Receptor source: a woman aged 60-70 years in good health and CMV-seropositive.

V usage is TRBV27 and J usage is TRBJ2-2; 7 positions match TRBD1. In germline, CDR1 is MNHEY, CDR2 SMNVEV (reference sequence). The CDR3 is made up of 16 amino acids. The V and J ends lost 2 bases and 5 bases, in that order; junction bases with no gene match: 8. For the CDR3, the DNA is TGTGCCAGCAGTTTAGGACAGGCCCTGAGAACCGGGGAGCTGTTTTTT. Protein: CASSLGQALRTGELFF.

The chain carries TRBV27 and TRBJ1-6; the match to TRBD1 covers 9 bases. The CDR3 consists of 15 residues. The V and J ends lost 5 bases and 9 bases, in that order; junction bases with no gene match: 8. Per the germline V gene, CDR1 is MNHEY and CDR2 is SMNVEV (reference sequence). CDR3 in DNA: TGTGCCAGCAGTCCAGGGACAGGGAGGAGTTCACCCCTCCACTTT. Its translation is CASSPGTGRSSPLHF.

This chain uses TRBV4-3 with TRBJ2-1; 8 bases are shared with TRBD2. Germline V CDR1 and CDR2: LGHNA, YSLEER. The CDR3 extends over 15 amino acids. V was clipped by 2 bases and J by 8 bases; unmatched bases: 8. The CDR3 nucleotides read TGCGCCAGCAGCCAAAACGGACTAGCCGGAGATGAGCAGTTCTTC. This encodes CASSQNGLAGDEQFF.

The CDR3 bases are TGCAGCGTAAATACTGACGACGGGATCTATATGGAGCAGTTCTTC. Translating gives CSVNTDDGIYMEQFF. V gene TRBV29-1 combines with J gene TRBJ2-1, with D tentatively TRBD2 (5 bases). The CDR3 extends over 15 amino acids. Germline lookup yields CDR1 SQVTM and CDR2 ANQGSEA. V was clipped by 6 bases and J by 10 bases, with 25 bases between them.

The rearrangement joins TRBV27 to TRBJ1-1; D is perhaps TRBD1 (5 bases). Germline V gives CDR1 MNHEY, CDR2 SMNVEV (reference sequence). The ends were cut back, 8 bases at V and 1 base at J, with 11 bases in the middle. The CDR3 length is 13 residues. The CDR3 sequence is CASGITGNTEAFF. The CDR3, as DNA: TGTGCCAGCGGGATTACAGGGAACACTGAAGCTTTCTTT.

The chain uses TRBV28 and TRBJ1-1; TRBD1 might be the D (5 bases). The CDR3 is 13 amino acids. Trimming took off 3 bases at V and 5 bases at J, with 10 bases between the two ends. CDR1 MDHEN and CDR2 SYDVKM come from the germline V gene. The CDR3 DNA sequence: TGTGCCAGCAGTTTCAGGGTTGGAACTGAAGCTTTCTTT. Amino acid sequence: CASSFRVGTEAFF. The whole variable domain, filled in from reference TRBV28 and TRBJ1-1, reads DVKVTQSSRYLVKRTGEKVFLECVQDMDHENMFWYRQDPGLGLRLIYFSYDVKMKEKGDIPEGYSVSREKKERFSLILESASTNQTSMYLCASSFRVGTEAFFGQGTRLTVV.

This clone was seen just once. The chain joins TRBV28 to TRBJ2-3, with 8 bases fitting TRBD2. The CDR3 is made up of 15 amino acids. The germline gives CDR1 MDHEN, CDR2 SYDVKM. J was trimmed by 6 bases and V by 3 bases; bases with no gene match: 8. The CDR3 DNA sequence: TGTGCCAGCAGTTTGGTCGGGAGGGCCCCGGATACGCAGTATTTT. It encodes CASSLVGRAPDTQYF.

CDR3 nucleotides: TGCGCCAGCAGCCCCGGGACTAGCTCCTACGAGCAGTACTTC. Its protein is CASSPGTSSYEQYF. The chain combines TRBV4-1 with TRBJ2-7, with 8 bases lining up with TRBD2. CDR3 size: 14 residues. V was clipped by 4 bases and J by 0 bases; unmatched bases: 2. Germline V gene data show CDR1 as MGHRA and CDR2 as YSYEKL.

The CDR3, as DNA: TGTGCCAGCAGCTTTCCTAGCGGGAGCGAGCAGTACTTC. It codes for CASSFPSGSEQYF. The rearrangement links TRBV5-6 to TRBJ2-7, with TRBD2 identical over 10 bases. V was clipped by 2 bases and J by 6 bases; unmatched bases: 2. Germline assignment: CDR1 SGHDT and CDR2 YYEEEE. The CDR3 totals 13 residues.

V usage is TRBV6-5 and J usage is TRBJ2-7; D may be TRBD1 (8 bases). The V end was cut by 7 bases, the J end by 5 bases, with 15 bases between. The CDR3 spans 13 residues. Germline CDR1 MNHEY, CDR2 SVGAGI. Here the CDR3 DNA reads TGTGCCAGCAACAGGGGGGGCTCACACGAGCAGTACTTC. It codes for CASNRGGSHEQYF.

The rearrangement joins TRBV6-5 to TRBJ1-5; D gene ambiguous. The CDR3 contains 13 residues. Germline V lookup: CDR1 MNHEY, CDR2 SVGAGI. Trimming shortened V by 6 bases and J by 8 bases, and 14 bases separated the two germline ends. CDR3 DNA: TGTGCCAGCAGGGCCGCGGGGTGGGAGCCCCAGCATTTT. Protein product: CASRAAGWEPQHF.

V is TRBV2 and J is TRBJ2-5; 8 bases align to TRBD2. With the DNA end fitting TRBJ2-7 better, the J assignment may be wrong. The CDR3 extends over 15 amino acids. Germline values: CDR1 SNHLY, CDR2 FYNNEI. The CDR3 reads CASSEGGAGAYEQYF. The CDR3 DNA reads as TGTGCCAGCAGTGAAGGGGGAGCGGGAGCTTACGAGCAGTACTTC.

This clone was detected a few times. The chain links TRBV5-1 to TRBJ2-2; no clear D. Trimming took off 1 base at V and 5 bases at J, with 3 bases between the two ends. Looked up from germline, CDR1 is SGHRS and CDR2 is YFSETQ. CDR3 length equals 12 residues. CDR3 sequence (DNA): TGCGCCAGCAGCTTGACTACCGGGGAGCTGTTTTTT. Protein: CASSLTTGELFF.

This sequence joins TRBV6-5 and TRBJ1-3, with 7 bases matching TRBD1. The V segment lost 6 bases and the J segment 1 base; nucleotides outside the gene matches: 6. CDR3 length: 15 amino acids. Per the germline V gene, CDR1 is MNHEY and CDR2 is SVGAGI. The CDR3 DNA sequence: TGTGCCAGCAGCACCGGGACAGCATCTGGAAACACCATATATTTT. It specifies CASSTGTASGNTIYF.

The CDR3 loop is CASSLGTSVSYEQYF. The CDR3 bases are TGTGCCAGCAGCCTGGGGACTAGTGTCTCCTACGAGCAGTACTTC. The V and J genes are TRBV14 and TRBJ2-7; 8 bases match TRBD2. In germline, CDR1 is SGHDN, CDR2 FVKESK. The J segment lost 0 bases and the V segment lost 4 bases, leaving 5 bases of the junction unmatched. The CDR3 sequence is 15 residues long.

The V gene is TRBV6-5, the J gene TRBJ2-3; 9 positions agree with TRBD2. This CDR3 region has 14 residues. J lost 4 bases, V lost 6 bases, and 5 bases had no gene match. The germline gives CDR1 MNHEY, CDR2 SVGAGI. The chain's CDR3 is CASRAGGIPDTQYF. CDR3 coding DNA: TGTGCCAGCAGGGCGGGGGGGATCCCAGATACGCAGTATTTT.

This chain links TRBV7-2 with TRBJ1-2, with 10 nucleotides matching TRBD1. The CDR3 loop spans 17 amino acids. The junction had 11 bases not matched to a gene; V was cut back by 1 base and J by 6 bases. Germline values: CDR1 SGHTA, CDR2 FQGNSA. The CDR3 nucleotides read TGTGCCAGCAGCTTAGGTCTGTGGACAGGGGGTTCCAATGGCTACACCTTC. This translates into CASSLGLWTGGSNGYTF.

There are a few counts of this clone. CDR3 region: CASGLTHNRGPYEQYF. In nucleotides, the CDR3 is TGTGCTAGTGGTTTGACACACAACAGGGGACCCTACGAGCAGTACTTC. The chain recombines TRBV12-5 with TRBJ2-7; TRBD1 matches at 7 bases. CDR1 is LGHNT, CDR2 FRNRAP, per germline. The CDR3 is 16 amino acids. V lost 2 bases to trimming and J lost 2 bases; unmatched junction nucleotides: 9.

As regards this clone: At one of its ends the junction is not consistent with the germline gene, which may arise from a read error. This rearrangement joins TRBV6-1 to TRBJ2-7; 9 nucleotides align to TRBD2. Per germline, CDR1 MNHNS and CDR2 SASEGT. This CDR3 region has 13 residues. The CDR3 reads CASSVSNLAGISF. CDR3 in DNA: TGTGCCAGCAGTGTGAGTAATCTAGCGGGGATATCCTTC.

The genes are TRBV9 and TRBJ1-1; 9 bases match TRBD1. In germline, CDR1 is SGDLS, CDR2 YYNGEE. The trim removed 0 bases at V and 2 bases at J, leaving 5 bases unmatched. This CDR3 is built from 16 residues. The CDR3 sequence is CASSVGQGDGNTEAFF. DNA of the CDR3: TGTGCCAGCAGCGTAGGACAGGGGGACGGTAACACTGAAGCTTTCTTT.